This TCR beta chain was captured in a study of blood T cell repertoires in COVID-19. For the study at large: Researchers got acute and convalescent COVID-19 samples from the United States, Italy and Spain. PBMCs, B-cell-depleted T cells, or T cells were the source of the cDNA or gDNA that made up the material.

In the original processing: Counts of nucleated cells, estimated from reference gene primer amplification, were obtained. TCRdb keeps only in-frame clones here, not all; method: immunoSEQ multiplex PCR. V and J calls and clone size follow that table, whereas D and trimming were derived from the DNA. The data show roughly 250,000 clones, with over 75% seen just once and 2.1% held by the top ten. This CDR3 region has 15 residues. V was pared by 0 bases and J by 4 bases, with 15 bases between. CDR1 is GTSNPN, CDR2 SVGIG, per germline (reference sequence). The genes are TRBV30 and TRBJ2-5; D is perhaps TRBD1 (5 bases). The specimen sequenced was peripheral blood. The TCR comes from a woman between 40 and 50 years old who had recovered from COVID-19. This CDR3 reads CAWSVPAGQGETQYF. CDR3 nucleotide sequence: TGTGCCTGGAGTGTACCGGCAGGGCAGGGAGAGACCCAGTACTTC.